These 27 T cell receptor beta chains share one sample of origin, sequenced in a study of control samples from healthy donors and cancer patients. Method: immunoSEQ multiplex PCR; TCRdb's copy keeps in-frame clones and lacks some. This repertoire shows approximately 170,000 clones, about 90% found once; its top ten account for around 5.1%. Sequences were obtained from blood. Receptors originate from a woman between 25 and 40 years old in good health.

V usage is TRBV11-3 and J usage is TRBJ2-1; 7 nucleotides align to TRBD2. The junction had 6 bases not matched to a gene; V was cut back by 1 base and J by 3 bases. The CDR3 consists of 16 residues. Germline CDR1 and CDR2: SGHNT and YENEEA. The CDR3 loop is CASSLGPAGRYNEQFF. CDR3 DNA sequence: TGTGCCAGCAGCTTAGGACCAGCGGGGCGCTACAATGAGCAGTTCTTC.

The chain couples TRBV5-4 to TRBJ1-6, with D perhaps TRBD1 (6 bases). Deletions cut 0 bases from V and 7 bases from J, with 8 bases between. There are 14 residues in the CDR3. Germline CDR1 and CDR2: SGHNT and YYREEE (reference sequence). CDR3: CASSLEGDNSPLHF. CDR3 in DNA: TGTGCCAGCAGCTTGGAGGGGGACAATTCACCCCTCCACTTT.

The rearrangement uses TRBV5-6 and TRBJ1-3; 7 positions agree with TRBD1. The CDR3 has 14 residues. Germline V gene data show CDR1 as SGHDT and CDR2 as YYEEEE. V trimming: 2 bases; J trimming: 4 bases; junction bases outside the gene matches: 3. In nucleotides, the CDR3 is TGTGCCAGCAGCTTACAGGGGTCCGGAAACACCATATATTTT. Its translation is CASSLQGSGNTIYF.

The CDR3, as DNA: TGTGCCAGCAGCCAAGGTATAGCGGGGGAGGGAAATACGCAGTATTTT. As protein: CASSQGIAGEGNTQYF. The genes are TRBV4-2 and TRBJ2-3, with 9 bases identical to TRBD2. With 1 base clipped from V and 7 bases from J, the junction kept 9 bases outside the gene matches. In germline, CDR1 is LGHNA, CDR2 YNFKEQ. CDR3 size: 16 residues.

V is TRBV20-1 and J is TRBJ1-2; 7 bases map to TRBD1. This CDR3 is 16 amino acids long. V lost 3 bases and J lost 3; bases outside the gene matches: 13. Germline values: CDR1 DFQATT, CDR2 SNEGSKA (reference sequence). CDR3 sequence: CSASPGGVAADYGYTF. The CDR3 DNA is TGCAGTGCTAGTCCAGGGGGGGTCGCAGCGGACTATGGCTACACCTTC.

Concerning this clone: A read error may account for a junction end that differs from germline. The chain carries TRBV12-3 or TRBV12-4 and TRBJ1-2; D is uncertain. There are 13 residues in the CDR3. CDR3 sequence (DNA): TGTGCCAGCAGTTTTGGGGAGTACTACGGCTACACCTTC. Residues: CASSFGEYYGYTF.

The gene calls are TRBV6-5 and TRBJ2-5, with D possibly TRBD2 on 6 matching bases. In germline, CDR1 is MNHEY, CDR2 SVGAGI. The ends were cut back, 2 bases at V and 1 base at J, with 8 bases in the middle. The CDR3 is made up of 14 amino acids. The CDR3 here is CASSYGRGQETQYF. The CDR3 nucleotides read TGTGCCAGCAGTTACGGGCGGGGCCAAGAGACCCAGTACTTC.

The gene calls are TRBV21-1 and TRBJ2-7; the table's D gene call, TRBD2, was not cross checked with the DNA. TRBV21-1 has pseudogene status. The length of the CDR3 is 17 residues. CDR3 loop: CASNFWRLAGGTYEQYF. Here the CDR3 DNA reads TGTGCCAGCAACTTTTGGAGACTAGCGGGAGGGACCTACGAGCAGTACTTC.

V usage is TRBV6-5 and J usage is TRBJ2-5, with D maybe TRBD2 (6 bases). The CDR3 covers 15 residues. Germline CDR1 MNHEY, CDR2 SVGAGI. Trimming removed 5 bases at V and 2 bases at J, with 15 bases between. The CDR3 region has the DNA TGTGCCAGCAGTCATCGGGAGACCTCACAAGAGACCCAGTACTTC. Encoded protein: CASSHRETSQETQYF.

For this clone: This specimen includes other DNA sequences encoding the same CDR3. The CDR3 DNA follows: TGTGCCAGCAGCTTGTCGGGTTACGAGCAGTACTTC. Translating it yields CASSLSGYEQYF. The chain carries TRBV7-9 and TRBJ2-7; D is unresolved. Germline V gives CDR1 SEHNR, CDR2 FQNEAQ (reference sequence). Trimming took 3 bases from V and 4 from J, leaving 7 bases between them. The CDR3 is made up of 12 amino acids.

This clone was seen only once. V and J are TRBV12-3 or TRBV12-4 and TRBJ2-7, with D uncertain. The V and J ends lost 2 bases and 3 bases respectively, with 8 bases between them. This CDR3 has 13 amino acids. This CDR3 reads CASSLKSGYEQYF. In nucleotides, the CDR3 is TGTGCCAGCAGTTTAAAGTCAGGCTACGAGCAGTACTTC.

This clone was observed once. The chain joins TRBV28 to TRBJ1-4; D not certain. This CDR3 contains 11 residues. CDR1 and CDR2 (germline): MDHEN, SYDVKM. V was cut by 3 bases and J by 8 bases, with 4 bases left in between. CDR3 loop: CASSFGEKLFF. The CDR3, as DNA: TGTGCCAGCAGTTTCGGGGAAAAACTGTTTTTT.

J is TRBJ2-7 and V is TRBV5-1; 7 nucleotides align to TRBD2. J lost 3 bases, V lost 1 base, and 7 bases had no gene match. This CDR3 region has 15 residues. Germline V gene data show CDR1 as SGHRS and CDR2 as YFSETQ. The CDR3 here is CASSLILAEGYEQYF. The CDR3 DNA reads TGCGCCAGCAGCTTGATTCTAGCGGAGGGCTACGAGCAGTACTTC. The complete variable domain, with remaining parts taken from reference TRBV5-1 and TRBJ2-7, reads KAGVTQTPRYLIKTRGQQVTLSCSPISGHRSVSWYQQTPGQGLQFLFEYFSETQRNKGNFPGRFSGRQFSNSRSEMNVSTLELGDSALYLCASSLILAEGYEQYFGPGTRLTVT.

The chain uses TRBV5-6 and TRBJ2-2, with D perhaps matching TRBD2 (7 bases). V was pared by 1 base and J by 7 bases, with 14 bases between. Per germline, CDR1 SGHDT and CDR2 YYEEEE. This CDR3 is 15 amino acids long. This CDR3 reads CASSLPGGQSGELFF. CDR3 in DNA: TGTGCCAGCAGCTTGCCCGGGGGGCAAAGCGGGGAGCTGTTTTTT.

The rearrangement uses TRBV7-9 and TRBJ2-7, with D possibly being TRBD1 (6 bases). The V gene lost 4 bases and the J gene lost 6 bases, with 13 bases spanning the gap. CDR1 is SEHNR, CDR2 FQNEAQ, per germline (reference sequence). This CDR3 region has 13 residues. Here the CDR3 DNA reads TGTGCCAGCAGCTACAGGGTTGGCGGCGAGCAGTACGTC. This sequence encodes CASSYRVGGEQYV.

The chain recombines TRBV30 with TRBJ2-1; D is possibly TRBD2 (7 bases). Germline V gene data show CDR1 as GTSNPN and CDR2 as SVGIG (reference sequence). CDR3 length: 15 amino acids. The V end was cut by 7 bases, the J end by 0 bases, with 16 bases between. The CDR3 nucleotides are TGTGCCTTGCAAGCGGGGACAAGCTCCTACAATGAGCAGTTCTTC. Protein sequence: CALQAGTSSYNEQFF.

The V call is TRBV7-9, the J call TRBJ2-7, with a tentative D call TRBD2 (5 bases). Germline-derived CDR1 and CDR2 are SEHNR and FQNEAQ (reference sequence). V lost 5 bases and J lost 4, with 21 bases in between. This CDR3 contains 16 residues. The CDR3 is CASSQEEPGWWYEQYF. The CDR3 DNA sequence: TGTGCCAGCAGCCAAGAGGAACCGGGGTGGTGGTACGAGCAGTACTTC.

The chain has TRBV2 and TRBJ1-5; TRBD1 matches at 7 bases. Germline V CDR1 and CDR2: SNHLY, FYNNEI. The CDR3 runs 13 residues. V lost 8 bases and J lost 6; bases outside the gene matches: 7. The CDR3, as DNA: TGTGCCAGCCTTGGGACAGTCGGTCAGCCCCAGCATTTT. This translates into CASLGTVGQPQHF.

This chain uses TRBV19 with TRBJ2-1; 7 nucleotides agree with TRBD2. V lost 8 bases, J lost 8 bases, and 3 bases stayed unmatched. The CDR3 extends over 11 amino acids. Looked up from germline, CDR1 is LNHDA and CDR2 is SQIVND (reference sequence). The CDR3 bases are TGTGCCAGTTCGGGAGGCTATGAGCAGTTCTTC. It is translated as CASSGGYEQFF.

This clone was counted once. This chain uses TRBV11-2 with TRBJ2-7; D gene ambiguous. The germline V gene has CDR1 SGHAT and CDR2 FQNNGV. CDR3 length: 10 residues. Trimming took 4 bases from V and 5 from J, leaving 3 bases between them. The CDR3 protein is CASSSHEQYF. DNA of the CDR3: TGTGCCAGCAGCTCACACGAGCAGTACTTC.

This sequence joins TRBV4-2 and TRBJ2-7, with 7 bases fitting TRBD1. The V and J ends lost 4 bases and 6 bases, in that order; junction bases with no gene match: 9. The CDR3 is 14 residues long. From germline, CDR1 is LGHNA and CDR2 YNFKEQ. In DNA form, the CDR3 reads TGTGCCAGCAGCCTTAGGACAGGACAAGGCGAGCAGTACTTC. This codes for CASSLRTGQGEQYF.

This chain connects TRBV7-6 to TRBJ1-1, with unresolved D. V lost 1 base and J 2 bases, leaving 11 bases between the germline ends. CDR3 length: 15 amino acids. From germline, CDR1 is SGHVS and CDR2 FNYEAQ. The DNA for the CDR3 is TGTGCCAGCAGCTTAGATTTAATAGGTAACACTGAAGCTTTCTTT. Translating gives CASSLDLIGNTEAFF.

The chain links TRBV5-1 to TRBJ2-2; D is unclear. CDR3 length: 12 residues. Trimming removed 4 bases at V and 5 bases at J, with 6 bases between. The germline V gene has CDR1 SGHRS and CDR2 YFSETQ. The CDR3 protein is CASSILTGELFF. The CDR3 bases are TGCGCCAGCAGCATTCTAACCGGGGAGCTGTTTTTT.

V gene TRBV28 combines with J gene TRBJ2-2, with D tentatively TRBD1 or TRBD2 (6 bases each). The CDR3 is 15 residues long. Looked up from germline, CDR1 is MDHEN and CDR2 is SYDVKM. V was clipped by 1 base and J by 6 bases, with 12 bases between them. The CDR3 coding sequence is TGTGCCAGCAGTTTATCCGGGGGCGACGCCGGGGAGCTGTTTTTT. This gives the protein CASSLSGGDAGELFF.

This clone was picked up a small number of times. The V call is TRBV29-1, the J call TRBJ2-7, with TRBD2 matching over 9 bases. Germline loops: CDR1 SQVTM, CDR2 ANQGSEA. This CDR3 region has 17 residues. V lost 4 bases and J lost 4; bases outside the gene matches: 17. CDR3 amino acids: CSVGSQKVGAGGYEQYF. CDR3 coding DNA: TGCAGCGTTGGCTCCCAGAAAGTGGGTGCGGGAGGGTACGAGCAGTACTTC.

The V gene is TRBV18, the J gene TRBJ1-1; 7 bases are a match to TRBD1. CDR1 is KGHSH, CDR2 LQKENI, per germline. The CDR3 consists of 17 residues. With 2 bases clipped from V and 3 bases from J, the junction kept 12 bases outside the gene matches. CDR3 sequence reads: CASSPRDSPFLDTEAFF. CDR3 DNA: TGTGCCAGCTCACCAAGGGACAGCCCTTTCCTTGACACTGAAGCTTTCTTT.

The chain carries TRBV5-5 and TRBJ1-4; D possibly corresponds to TRBD1 (5 bases). This CDR3 has 11 amino acids. V was trimmed by 7 bases and J by 14 bases, leaving 15 bases between them. Looked up from germline, CDR1 is SGHKS and CDR2 is YYEKEE (reference sequence). Here the CDR3 reads CASVTGNLLFF. DNA for the CDR3: TGTGCCAGCGTAACAGGCAATTTGCTGTTTTTT.